Sequencing of this T cell receptor (beta chain) was carried out in a study of cytomegalovirus exposure and HLA in healthy donors. Study results and limitations: Accounts indicate the classifier identified cytomegalovirus status with strong specificity and sensitivity. Common viral pathogens were later found to be apparently linked to several of the most significant clusters.

PCR was performed using 60 Vbeta and 13 Jbeta primers. Assay used: immunoSEQ multiplex PCR; TCRdb lists only in-frame clones, some missing. The sample records tens of thousands of clones, around 64% being singletons. Note on this clone: Its antigen is undetermined.

The TCR was taken from a man aged 40-49 years in good health and CMV-seropositive. Sequencing was performed on PBMCs.

CDR3 amino acids: CASSYAGLTEAFF. The CDR3 nucleotides read TGTGCCAGCAGTTACGCTGGACTCACTGAAGCTTTCTTT. This chain uses TRBV6-5 with TRBJ1-1; D is undetermined. Germline lookup yields CDR1 MNHEY and CDR2 SVGAGI. V shed 2 bases and J shed 4 bases, with 8 bases lying between them. The CDR3 spans 13 residues.